This TCR beta chain appears in the sequencing data of a study of post-analysis software for immune sequencing data. Whole-study findings and limits: TRBV5-6, TRBV5-1 and TRBV20-1 belonged to a set of about 5 TRBV segments that were more frequent in patients than controls.

Incorporated into the TCR beta cDNA libraries were unique molecular identifiers, which served to reduce PCR and sequencing biases. TCRdb reprocessed the PCR reads with MiXCR, giving one entry per CDR3 protein. Altogether 740,000 or so distinct CDR3 sequences are present, approximately 53% being singletons, with the ten largest covering approximately 4.4%. Worth noting for this clonotype: Its antigen is currently unknown. One end of the junction varies from germline; a read error may be responsible.

CDR3 size: 14 residues. CDR1 is DFQATT, CDR2 SNEGSKA, per germline (reference sequence). The clonotype comes from a girl aged 10 to 17 with multiple sclerosis. This chain links TRBV20-1 with TRBJ1-1; unclear D gene. Sequenced: blood. CDR3 in amino acids: CSTRDIPVGPQAFF. The DNA for the CDR3 is TGCAGTACTAGAGATATTCCCGTGGGCCCGCAGGCTTTCTTT.